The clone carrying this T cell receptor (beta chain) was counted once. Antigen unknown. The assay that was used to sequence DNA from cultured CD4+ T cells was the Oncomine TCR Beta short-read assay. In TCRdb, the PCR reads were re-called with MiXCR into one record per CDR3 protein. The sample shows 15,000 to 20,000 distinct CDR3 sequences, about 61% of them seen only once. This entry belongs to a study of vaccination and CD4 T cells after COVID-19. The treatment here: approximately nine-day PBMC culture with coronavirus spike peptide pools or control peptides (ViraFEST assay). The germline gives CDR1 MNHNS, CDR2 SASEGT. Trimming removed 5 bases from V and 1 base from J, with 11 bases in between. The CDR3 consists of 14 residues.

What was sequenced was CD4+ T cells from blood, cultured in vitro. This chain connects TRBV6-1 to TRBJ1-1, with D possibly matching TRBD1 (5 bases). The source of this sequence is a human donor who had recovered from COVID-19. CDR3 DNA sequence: TGTGCCAGCAGTCCGGGGCTCCAGAACACTGAAGCTTTCTTT. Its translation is CASSPGLQNTEAFF.